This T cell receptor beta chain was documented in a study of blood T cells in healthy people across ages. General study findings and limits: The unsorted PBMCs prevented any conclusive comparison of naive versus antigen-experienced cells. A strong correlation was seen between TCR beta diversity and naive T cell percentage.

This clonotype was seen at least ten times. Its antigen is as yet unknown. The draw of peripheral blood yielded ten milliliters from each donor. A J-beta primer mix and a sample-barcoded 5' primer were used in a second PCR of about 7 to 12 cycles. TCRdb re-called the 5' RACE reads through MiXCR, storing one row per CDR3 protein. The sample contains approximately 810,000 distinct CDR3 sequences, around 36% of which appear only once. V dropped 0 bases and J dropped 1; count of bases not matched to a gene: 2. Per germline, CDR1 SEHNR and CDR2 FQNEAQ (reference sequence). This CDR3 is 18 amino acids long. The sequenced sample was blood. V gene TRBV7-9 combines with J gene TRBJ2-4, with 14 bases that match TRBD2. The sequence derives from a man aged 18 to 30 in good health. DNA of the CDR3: TGTGCCAGCAGCTTAGCGTGGACTAGCGGGGGGGCCAAAAACATTCAGTACTTC. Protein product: CASSLAWTSGGAKNIQYF.